The 20 T cell receptor beta chains below come from one sample, sequenced in a study of T-cell reconstitution after alpha-beta-depleted transplantation in children. Unique molecular identifiers were incorporated into the prepared TCRbeta library. One entry per CDR3 protein results from TCRdb running MiXCR on the PCR reads. The data hold some 290,000 distinct CDR3 sequences, with around 9.6% observed a single time. Sequencing used PBMCs from the stem cell graft donor, obtained from the stem cell graft. The receptors originated from a human donor who donated a stem cell graft to a child with SCID.

This clonotype was found a few times. The CDR3 region is CSAREANYGYTF. CDR3 DNA: TGCAGTGCTAGAGAAGCTAACTATGGCTACACCTTC. The chain couples TRBV20-1 to TRBJ1-2; D uncertain. CDR3 length: 12 amino acids. Germline V lookup: CDR1 DFQATT, CDR2 SNEGSKA (reference sequence). The V end was cut by 0 bases, the J end by 0 bases, with 2 bases between.

This clonotype was recorded a few times. This chain joins TRBV5-6 and TRBJ2-1; 8 nucleotides line up with TRBD1. The V gene end was trimmed by 2 bases and the J gene end by 6 bases; junction bases not matched to a gene: 7. The germline V gene has CDR1 SGHDT and CDR2 YYEEEE. The CDR3 consists of 15 residues. The CDR3 spells CASSFYRGVGNEQFF. CDR3 DNA sequence: TGTGCCAGCAGCTTCTACAGGGGGGTAGGCAATGAGCAGTTCTTC.

This clonotype was recorded at least ten times. The chain links TRBV20-1 to TRBJ2-3; D uncertain. Germline lookup yields CDR1 DFQATT and CDR2 SNEGSKA (reference sequence). The ends were cut back, 4 bases at V and 2 bases at J, with 19 bases in the middle. CDR3 size: 16 residues. The chain's CDR3 is CSAKYQARIPTDTQYF. CDR3 DNA: TGCAGTGCTAAATACCAGGCCCGAATTCCCACAGATACGCAGTATTTT.

This clonotype was counted between two and nine times. The chain combines TRBV5-1 with TRBJ2-1, with D perhaps matching TRBD2 (5 bases). Trimming took 4 bases from V and 8 from J, leaving 16 bases between them. CDR3 size: 14 residues. Germline CDR1 SGHRS, CDR2 YFSETQ. The CDR3 nucleotides read TGCGCCAGCAGCCCGAGGGCACCGGCGGATGAGCAGTTCTTC. Its translation: CASSPRAPADEQFF.

The rearrangement joins TRBV12-3 or TRBV12-4 to TRBJ2-2; 10 nucleotides align to TRBD2. V trimming: 4 bases; J trimming: 5 bases; junction bases outside the gene matches: 1. The CDR3 loop spans 14 amino acids. The DNA of the CDR3 is TGTGCCAGCAGTTCACTAGCGGGGACCGGGGAGCTGTTTTTT. Protein sequence: CASSSLAGTGELFF.

Only a few counts were recorded for this clonotype. The chain has TRBV7-7 and TRBJ2-2; tentative D call: TRBD1 (5 bases). The CDR3 spans 14 residues. Germline V gene lookup returns CDR1 SSHAT and CDR2 FNYEAQ (reference sequence). Trimming pared 5 bases from V and 4 bases from J, leaving 11 bases between. The CDR3 DNA follows: TGTGCCAGCAGCGCAAAGGGGTTCACCGGGGAGCTGTTTTTT. This codes for CASSAKGFTGELFF. Full variable domain (missing parts from reference TRBV7-7 and TRBJ2-2): GAGVSQSPRYKVTKRGQDVTLRCDPISSHATLYWYQQALGQGPEFLTYFNYEAQPDKSGLPSDRFSAERPEGSISTLTIQRTEQRDSAMYRCASSAKGFTGELFFGEGSRLTVL.

Ten or more counts support this clonotype. The chain combines TRBV5-1 with TRBJ2-1; weak D call: TRBD1 (5 bases). The CDR3 covers 15 residues. The V gene lost 0 bases and the J gene lost 9 bases, with 16 bases spanning the gap. Germline V gene lookup returns CDR1 SGHRS and CDR2 YFSETQ. CDR3 coding DNA: TGCGCCAGCAGCTTGGAGGGGCGGACGCCTGGTGAGCAGTTCTTC. It codes for CASSLEGRTPGEQFF.

On this clonotype: The germline gene is not matched at one end of the junction; a read error may be the cause. V gene TRBV2 combines with J gene TRBJ2-4; D is undetermined. This CDR3 has 14 residues. Germline assignment: CDR1 SNHLY and CDR2 FYNNEI. CDR3 bases: TGTGCCAGCAGAGAAGACCTAGCCAAAAACATTCAGTACTTC. As protein: CASREDLAKNIQYF.

This clonotype was counted between two and nine times. The gene calls are TRBV5-1 and TRBJ2-7; 9 positions agree with TRBD1. The J segment lost 5 bases and the V segment lost 3 bases, leaving 6 bases of the junction unmatched. Germline assignment: CDR1 SGHRS and CDR2 YFSETQ. This CDR3 comprises 14 residues. In DNA, the CDR3 is TGCGCCAGCAGCTCGGGACAGGGAGGCAACGAGCAGTACTTC. Translated: CASSSGQGGNEQYF. Full variable domain (rest looked up from reference TRBV5-1 and TRBJ2-7): KAGVTQTPRYLIKTRGQQVTLSCSPISGHRSVSWYQQTPGQGLQFLFEYFSETQRNKGNFPGRFSGRQFSNSRSEMNVSTLELGDSALYLCASSSGQGGNEQYFGPGTRLTVT.

The chain is built from TRBV27 and TRBJ2-5; possibly TRBD2 for D (5 bases). Germline-derived CDR1 and CDR2 are MNHEY and SMNVEV (reference sequence). Trimming shortened V by 5 bases and J by 4 bases, and 11 bases separated the two germline ends. This CDR3 has 13 amino acids. The CDR3 is CASSSTRRETQYF. DNA for the CDR3: TGTGCCAGCAGTAGCACTAGACGAGAGACCCAGTACTTC.

This clonotype has more than one count but fewer than ten. The chain uses TRBV20-1 and TRBJ2-3; 10 positions match TRBD1. The V and J ends lost 0 bases and 4 bases, in that order; junction bases with no gene match: 4. CDR3 size: 15 residues. Germline-derived CDR1 and CDR2 are DFQATT and SNEGSKA (reference sequence). CDR3 DNA sequence: TGCAGTGCTAGAGATTCGGACAGGGGGTCAGATACGCAGTATTTT. It yields the protein CSARDSDRGSDTQYF.

This sequence joins TRBV7-2 and TRBJ2-5; D is possibly TRBD1 or TRBD2 (5 bases each). This CDR3 has 15 residues. V gave up 6 bases and J gave up 3 bases, with 17 bases separating them. Looked up from germline, CDR1 is SGHTA and CDR2 is FQGNSA. The CDR3 loop reads CASSYTGTDEETQYF. In nucleotides, the CDR3 is TGTGCCAGCAGTTACACCGGGACCGATGAAGAGACCCAGTACTTC. Combining the CDR3 with reference TRBV7-2 and TRBJ2-5 gives the whole variable domain GAGVSQSPSNKVTEKGKDVELRCDPISGHTALYWYRQSLGQGLEFLIYFQGNSAPDKSGLPSDRFSAERTGGSVSTLTIQRTQQEDSAVYLCASSYTGTDEETQYFGPGTRLLVL.

This clonotype was seen more than once but under ten times. The chain carries TRBV7-9 and TRBJ1-1, with 9 bases that match TRBD1. Germline CDR1 and CDR2: SEHNR and FQNEAQ (reference sequence). J was trimmed by 0 bases and V by 5 bases; bases with no gene match: 7. CDR3 length equals 16 residues. CDR3 nucleotides: TGTGCCAGCAGCGCAGGGACAGGGTCTATGAACACTGAAGCTTTCTTT. Amino acid sequence: CASSAGTGSMNTEAFF.

The CDR3: CASSPRGVEQYF. CDR3 DNA: TGTGCCAGCAGCCCCAGGGGGGTCGAGCAGTACTTC. This chain joins TRBV7-2 and TRBJ2-7, with D perhaps matching TRBD1 (7 bases). The CDR3 runs 12 residues. CDR1 is SGHTA and CDR2 is FQGNSA in the germline V gene. Trimming took off 5 bases at V and 6 bases at J, with 11 bases between the two ends. The full variable domain, completed using reference TRBV7-2 and TRBJ2-7, is GAGVSQSPSNKVTEKGKDVELRCDPISGHTALYWYRQSLGQGLEFLIYFQGNSAPDKSGLPSDRFSAERTGGSVSTLTIQRTQQEDSAVYLCASSPRGVEQYFGPGTRLTVT.

This clonotype turned up a few times. The chain has TRBV29-1 and TRBJ1-3, with D hard to call. This CDR3 is 13 amino acids long. V was cut by 7 bases and J by 4 bases, with 14 bases left in between. CDR1 is SQVTM and CDR2 is ANQGSEA in the germline V gene. CDR3 coding DNA: TGCAGCGGGATAGTGGGCCCCGGAAACACCATATATTTT. This codes for CSGIVGPGNTIYF.

V and J are TRBV7-6 and TRBJ2-2, with TRBD1 as a possible D gene (6 bases). The CDR3 has 16 amino acids. Germline CDR1 reads SGHVS; CDR2 reads FNYEAQ. Deletions cut 0 bases from V and 3 bases from J, with 11 bases between. CDR3 loop: CASSLAGTWDTGELFF. As DNA, the CDR3 is TGTGCCAGCAGCTTAGCCGGGACATGGGACACCGGGGAGCTGTTTTTT.

In regard to this clonotype: A much bigger clone sits one base away, suggesting this may be a read error. This chain uses TRBV15 with TRBJ2-7; D remains ambiguous. Germline CDR1 and CDR2: LNHNV and YYDKDF (reference sequence). CDR3 length: 13 residues. The ends were cut back, 4 bases at V and 4 bases at J, with 11 bases in the middle. The CDR3 spells CATSIDMGYEQYF. DNA for the CDR3: TGTGCCACCAGCATAGACATGGGATACGAGCAGTACTTC.

The chain employs TRBV4-1 and TRBJ2-3; tentative D call: TRBD2 (5 bases). CDR3 length: 15 residues. Germline CDR1 MGHRA, CDR2 YSYEKL. Trimming left V 4 bases short and J 5 bases short, with 16 bases between. CDR3 sequence reads: CASSRGELALDTQYF. CDR3 coding DNA: TGCGCCAGCAGCCGAGGAGAGCTAGCTTTAGATACGCAGTATTTT.

This clonotype was counted only a few times. The rearrangement links TRBV6-4 to TRBJ2-1, with 7 bases aligning to TRBD1. The trim removed 1 base at V and 0 bases at J, leaving 3 bases unmatched. The CDR3 contains 16 residues. Germline V gene data show CDR1 as MRHNA and CDR2 as SNTAGT. The CDR3 is CASSDLGGRSYNEQFF. The CDR3 bases are TGTGCCAGCAGTGACTTAGGGGGCCGCTCCTACAATGAGCAGTTCTTC.

This clonotype was counted many times. J is TRBJ2-2 and V is TRBV5-6; the D is unclear. With 2 bases removed from V and 4 bases from J, the gap between germline ends came to 3 bases. Germline CDR1 and CDR2: SGHDT and YYEEEE. The CDR3 extends over 12 amino acids. The DNA of the CDR3 is TGTGCCAGCAGCTTCGGCACCGGGGAGCTGTTTTTT. Amino acids: CASSFGTGELFF. Full variable domain (rest looked up from reference TRBV5-6 and TRBJ2-2): DAGVTQSPTHLIKTRGQQVTLRCSPKSGHDTVSWYQQALGQGPQFIFQYYEEEERQRGNFPDRFSGHQFPNYSSELNVNALLLGDSALYLCASSFGTGELFFGEGSRLTVL.